This T cell receptor beta chain was identified during a study of shared clonotypes between healthy human individuals. In the study overall: The study used three CD4 naive, three CD4 memory, two CD8 naive and one CD8 memory plate per donor. Findings and caveats of the study: The study found about 5% of naive CD4 clonotypes shared across a handful of donors.

Positively selected for CCR7, the CD45RO-negative cells used as naive CD8 cells excluded terminally differentiated effector memory CD45RA+ cells. The V gene lost 0 bases and the J gene lost 4 bases, with 16 bases spanning the gap. CDR1 and CDR2 (germline): KGHSH, LQKENI. The CDR3 has 16 residues. Sorted-subset replicate PCRs used around 220 ng DNA, tens of thousands of T cell genomes. The data were produced by immunoSEQ multiplex PCR, yet TCRdb's version contains in-frame clones alone and is incomplete. The sample contains about 700,000 clones, about 90% of which appear only once. Concerning this clone itself: The antigen is unknown.

The sequence derives from a man aged 30-40 years in good health. This chain joins TRBV18 and TRBJ2-7; the D gene is possibly TRBD2 (6 bases). The sequenced sample was naive CD8+ T cells sorted from blood. This CDR3 reads CASSPPVGGRMYEQYF. Written as DNA, the CDR3 is TGTGCCAGCTCACCACCGGTGGGAGGAAGGATGTACGAGCAGTACTTC.